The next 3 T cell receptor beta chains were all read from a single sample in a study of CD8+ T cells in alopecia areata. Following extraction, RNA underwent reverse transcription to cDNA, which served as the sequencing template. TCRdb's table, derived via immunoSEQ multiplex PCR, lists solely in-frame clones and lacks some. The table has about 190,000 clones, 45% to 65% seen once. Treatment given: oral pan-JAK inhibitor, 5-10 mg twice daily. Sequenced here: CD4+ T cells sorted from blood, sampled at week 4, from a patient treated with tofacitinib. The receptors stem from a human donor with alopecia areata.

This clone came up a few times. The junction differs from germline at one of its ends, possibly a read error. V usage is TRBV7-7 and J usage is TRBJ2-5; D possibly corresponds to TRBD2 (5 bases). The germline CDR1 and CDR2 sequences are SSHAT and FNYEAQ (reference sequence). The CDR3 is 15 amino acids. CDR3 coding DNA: TGTGCTAGCAGCTTTGGGGTTTCCGGGATGGAGACCCAGTACTTC. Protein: CASSFGVSGMETQYF. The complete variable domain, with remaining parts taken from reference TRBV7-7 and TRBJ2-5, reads GAGVSQSPRYKVTKRGQDVTLRCDPISSHATLYWYQQALGQGPEFLTYFNYEAQPDKSGLPSDRFSAERPEGSISTLTIQRTEQRDSAMYRCASSFGVSGMETQYFGPGTRLLVL.

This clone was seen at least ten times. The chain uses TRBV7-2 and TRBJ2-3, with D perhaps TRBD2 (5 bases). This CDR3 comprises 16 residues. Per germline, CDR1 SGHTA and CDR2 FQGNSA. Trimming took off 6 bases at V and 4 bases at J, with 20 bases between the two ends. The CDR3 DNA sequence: TGTGCCAGCAGTCCCAGCGGTGCATTTGGAGCAGATACGCAGTATTTT. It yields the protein CASSPSGAFGADTQYF.

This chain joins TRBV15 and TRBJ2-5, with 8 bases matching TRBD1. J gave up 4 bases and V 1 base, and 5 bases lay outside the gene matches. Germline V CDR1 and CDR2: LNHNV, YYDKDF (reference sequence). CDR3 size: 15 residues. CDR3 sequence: CATSRGQGAGETQYF. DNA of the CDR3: TGTGCCACCAGCAGAGGGCAGGGGGCAGGAGAGACCCAGTACTTC.